The 31 T cell receptor beta chains below come from one sample, sequenced in a study of blood T cell repertoires in COVID-19. Clones were read by immunoSEQ multiplex PCR, and TCRdb kept only the in-frame ones, dropping some. Of under 200,000 clones listed, about 85% are singletons. Sequenced material: peripheral blood. The receptors derive from a woman older than 75 with acute or convalescent COVID-19.

The chain is built from TRBV5-1 and TRBJ2-2, with D maybe TRBD1 (6 bases). Germline V gives CDR1 SGHRS, CDR2 YFSETQ. This CDR3 spans 16 amino acids. The V and J ends lost 1 base and 4 bases respectively, with 14 bases between them. CDR3 residues: CASSLNWDTGTGELFF. CDR3 nucleotides: TGCGCCAGCAGCTTGAATTGGGACACAGGCACCGGGGAGCTGTTTTTT.

This chain links TRBV18 with TRBJ1-5; D remains ambiguous. CDR3 length: 14 residues. Germline loops: CDR1 KGHSH, CDR2 LQKENI. V was pared by 6 bases and J by 0 bases, with 9 bases between. CDR3 sequence: CASSAPGSNQPQHF. The CDR3 DNA is TGTGCCAGCTCTGCGCCAGGTAGCAATCAGCCCCAGCATTTT.

The chain recombines TRBV5-1 with TRBJ2-5; TRBD2 matches at 11 bases. With V trimmed by 2 bases and J by 5 bases, 2 bases remained unmatched. Germline assignment: CDR1 SGHRS and CDR2 YFSETQ. The CDR3 runs to 14 residues. Here the CDR3 DNA reads TGCGCCAGCAGCTTTAGCGGGAGGGTGGAGACCCAGTACTTC. Translating it yields CASSFSGRVETQYF.

The rearrangement joins TRBV2 to TRBJ2-4; tentative D call: TRBD1 (6 bases). CDR3 length: 14 amino acids. Germline CDR1 reads SNHLY; CDR2 reads FYNNEI. With 6 bases removed from V and 9 bases from J, the gap between germline ends came to 18 bases. The CDR3 DNA is TGTGCCAGCAGAGGGGACAACGAGCCGGGCATTCAGTACTTC. Encoded protein: CASRGDNEPGIQYF.

CDR3 sequence reads: CASSATGTSASEQFF. The DNA of the CDR3 is TGTGCCAGCAGCGCGACCGGGACTAGCGCTTCTGAGCAGTTCTTC. This chain uses TRBV7-9 with TRBJ2-1, with 10 bases identical to TRBD2. This CDR3 is 15 amino acids long. V was clipped by 5 bases and J by 9 bases; unmatched bases: 10. Germline V gene data show CDR1 as SEHNR and CDR2 as FQNEAQ (reference sequence).

This chain joins TRBV3-1 (or the pseudogene TRBV3-2) and TRBJ1-2; TRBD1 might be the D (6 bases). Germline CDR1 and CDR2: LGHDT and YNNKEL (reference sequence). Trimming took 1 base from V and 7 from J, leaving 16 bases between them. The length of the CDR3 is 15 residues. Here the CDR3 DNA reads TGTGCCAGCAGCCAAGTCGGAACAGGGCAGAGTGGCTACACCTTC. The encoded protein is CASSQVGTGQSGYTF.

J is TRBJ1-5 and V is TRBV5-1; 7 nucleotides line up with TRBD1. The germline gives CDR1 SGHRS, CDR2 YFSETQ. The CDR3 sequence is 14 residues long. J was trimmed by 2 bases and V by 1 base; bases with no gene match: 0. CDR3 nucleotides: TGCGCCAGCAGCTTGACAGGGGGCAATCAGCCCCAGCATTTT. Translated: CASSLTGGNQPQHF.

V gene TRBV7-2 combines with J gene TRBJ1-1; D uncertain. V was clipped by 3 bases and J by 6 bases, with 14 bases between them. The V gene's germline CDR1 is SGHTA and CDR2 FQGNSA. The CDR3 length is 14 residues. This chain's CDR3 is CASSLGLGVAEAFF. CDR3 nucleotides: TGTGCCAGCAGCTTGGGCCTCGGGGTCGCTGAAGCTTTCTTT. Looking up the rest from reference TRBV7-2 and TRBJ1-1 gives the full variable domain: GAGVSQSPSNKVTEKGKDVELRCDPISGHTALYWYRQSLGQGLEFLIYFQGNSAPDKSGLPSDRFSAERTGGSVSTLTIQRTQQEDSAVYLCASSLGLGVAEAFFGQGTRLTVV.

This clone was detected only once. CDR3 amino acids: CASSQGPAGGTTGELFF. The CDR3 DNA reads TGTGCCAGCAGCCAAGGGCCAGCGGGAGGTACCACCGGGGAGCTGTTTTTT. The V and J genes are TRBV9 and TRBJ2-2; the match to TRBD2 covers 9 bases. The J segment lost 4 bases and the V segment lost 4 bases, leaving 11 bases of the junction unmatched. The CDR3 has 17 amino acids. The V gene's germline CDR1 is SGDLS and CDR2 YYNGEE. Supplemented by reference TRBV9 and TRBJ2-2, the full variable domain reads DSGVTQTPKHLITATGQRVTLRCSPRSGDLSVYWYQQSLDQGLQFLIQYYNGEERAKGNILERFSAQQFPDLHSELNLSSLELGDSALYFCASSQGPAGGTTGELFFGEGSRLTVL.

This sequence joins TRBV28 and TRBJ1-1; D not certain. Germline V gene lookup returns CDR1 MDHEN and CDR2 SYDVKM. There are 12 residues in the CDR3. Deletions cut 3 bases from V and 0 bases from J, with 2 bases between. Here the CDR3 DNA reads TGTGCCAGCAGTTTTATGAACACTGAAGCTTTCTTT. Its translation is CASSFMNTEAFF.

This clone appeared once. The J gene is TRBJ1-5, the V gene TRBV19; 10 nucleotides align to TRBD1. Germline-derived CDR1 and CDR2 are LNHDA and SQIVND (reference sequence). J lost 2 bases, V lost 5 bases, and 12 bases had no gene match. This CDR3 is 18 amino acids long. The CDR3 is CASSSRGTGTGGNQPQHF. As DNA, the CDR3 is TGTGCCAGTAGTTCGAGGGGGACCGGGACAGGGGGCAATCAGCCCCAGCATTTT.

In this sample, this clone turned up a few times. The V call is TRBV6-5, the J call TRBJ1-3; D is unresolved. With 2 bases removed from V and 0 bases from J, the gap between germline ends came to 8 bases. Germline CDR1 is MNHEY and CDR2 is SVGAGI. The CDR3 is 15 residues long. CDR3 region: CASSYSPISGNTIYF. The CDR3 nucleotides read TGTGCCAGCAGTTACAGTCCTATCTCTGGAAACACCATATATTTT.

The chain employs TRBV11-2 and TRBJ2-1, with D tentatively TRBD1 (5 bases). Germline V gives CDR1 SGHAT, CDR2 FQNNGV. V lost 0 bases and J 0 bases, leaving 21 bases between the germline ends. The CDR3 is 20 residues long. CDR3 amino acids: CASSLEGRTRVGLSYNEQFF. In DNA, the CDR3 is TGTGCCAGCAGCTTAGAAGGACGCACCAGGGTAGGTCTCTCCTACAATGAGCAGTTCTTC.

This chain connects TRBV6-5 to TRBJ1-5; a weak D match, TRBD1 (5 bases). Germline CDR1 MNHEY, CDR2 SVGAGI. Between the trimmed V and J ends, which lost 4 bases and 11 bases, there was a span of 12 bases. The CDR3 totals 12 residues. The CDR3, as DNA: TGTGCCAGCAGTTCTCGGGGGGGGACCCAGCATTTT. This sequence encodes CASSSRGGTQHF.

CDR3 sequence: CASSFSIDRGNYGYTF. DNA of the CDR3: TGTGCCAGCAGCTTTAGTATCGATCGGGGGAACTATGGCTACACCTTC. This chain joins TRBV7-2 and TRBJ1-2, with D maybe TRBD1 (5 bases). Germline assignment: CDR1 SGHTA and CDR2 FQGNSA. The CDR3 spans 16 residues. Deletions cut 3 bases from V and 2 bases from J, with 16 bases between. Together with reference TRBV7-2 and TRBJ1-2, the CDR3 gives the full variable domain: GAGVSQSPSNKVTEKGKDVELRCDPISGHTALYWYRQSLGQGLEFLIYFQGNSAPDKSGLPSDRFSAERTGGSVSTLTIQRTQQEDSAVYLCASSFSIDRGNYGYTFGSGTRLTVV.

The chain has TRBV4-3 and TRBJ1-1; D is undetermined. CDR3 length: 16 residues. V was clipped by 6 bases and J by 4 bases, with 21 bases between them. Germline V gene sequence: CDR1 LGHNA, CDR2 YSLEER. The CDR3 protein is CASSPTDHSLGTEAFF. Here the CDR3 DNA reads TGCGCCAGCAGTCCGACCGATCACAGCCTGGGCACTGAAGCTTTCTTT.

V gene TRBV24-1 combines with J gene TRBJ2-1, with 11 bases that match TRBD2. The CDR3 loop spans 17 amino acids. V shed 4 bases and J 3 bases; nucleotides not matched to a gene: 7. Germline V lookup: CDR1 KGHDR, CDR2 SFDVKD. CDR3 bases: TGTGCCACCAGTGACCCCGGGACTAGCGGTGGCTACAATGAGCAGTTCTTC. Translated, it gives CATSDPGTSGGYNEQFF.

CDR3 sequence: CASSYLRDKNYGYTF. The CDR3 nucleotides are TGTGCCAGCAGTTACCTCAGGGATAAGAACTATGGCTACACCTTC. The V call is TRBV6-5, the J call TRBJ1-2; TRBD1 might be the D (5 bases). This CDR3 spans 15 amino acids. Germline assignment: CDR1 MNHEY and CDR2 SVGAGI. V was shortened by 2 bases and J by 2 bases, with 12 bases between the two germline ends.

This clone was seen just once. CDR3: CASGGQVLRTDTQYF. CDR3 DNA: TGTGCCAGCGGCGGACAGGTTCTTCGCACAGATACGCAGTATTTT. This chain connects TRBV28 to TRBJ2-3, with 7 nucleotides matching TRBD1. The germline gives CDR1 MDHEN, CDR2 SYDVKM. This CDR3 comprises 15 residues. Germline trimming cut 8 bases from V and 1 base from J; bases unmatched to any gene: 9.

J is TRBJ1-2 and V is TRBV6-5; D may be TRBD1 (5 bases). The CDR3 is made up of 12 amino acids. Trimming stripped 2 bases from V and 6 bases from J, with 7 bases between. The germline V gene encodes CDR1 MNHEY and CDR2 SVGAGI. CDR3 nucleotides: TGTGCCAGCAGTTACAGGGGTCATGGCTACACCTTC. Residues: CASSYRGHGYTF.

The chain employs TRBV30 and TRBJ1-1; unclear D gene. The germline V gene has CDR1 GTSNPN and CDR2 SVGIG (reference sequence). CDR3 length: 11 residues. Trimming took off 4 bases at V and 4 bases at J, with 7 bases between the two ends. CDR3 sequence: CAWMWSTEAFF. CDR3 sequence (DNA): TGTGCCTGGATGTGGAGCACTGAAGCTTTCTTT.

The chain recombines TRBV2 with TRBJ1-3, with a weak D call TRBD1 (5 bases). Trimming stripped 5 bases from V and 11 bases from J, with 16 bases between. CDR1 and CDR2 from the germline V gene are SNHLY and FYNNEI. The CDR3 has 13 residues. CDR3 in DNA: TGTGCCAGCAGTATAGACAGCTTCGTCTCCATATATTTT. Protein sequence: CASSIDSFVSIYF. The full variable domain, with the rest looked up from reference TRBV2 and TRBJ1-3, is EPEVTQTPSHQVTQMGQEVILRCVPISNHLYFYWYRQILGQKVEFLVSFYNNEISEKSEIFDDQFSVERPDGSNFTLKIRSTKLEDSAMYFCASSIDSFVSIYFGEGSWLTVV.

This chain links TRBV5-8 with TRBJ1-5; 10 nucleotides align to TRBD1. J lost 6 bases, V lost 7 bases, and 10 bases had no gene match. This CDR3 comprises 15 residues. The germline V gene encodes CDR1 SGHTS and CDR2 YDEGEE. The CDR3 here is CASGRGTGVAQPQHF. Written as DNA, the CDR3 is TGTGCCAGCGGGAGAGGGACAGGGGTTGCTCAGCCCCAGCATTTT.

The chain combines TRBV5-6 with TRBJ1-6; a possible D gene is TRBD1 (5 bases). The V end was cut by 4 bases, the J end by 11 bases, with 13 bases between. CDR3 length equals 13 residues. From germline, CDR1 is SGHDT and CDR2 YYEEEE. In nucleotides, the CDR3 is TGTGCCAGCAGCGTCAGGGTGGTGACACCCCTCCACTTT. Protein: CASSVRVVTPLHF.

V is TRBV19 and J is TRBJ1-5; 9 bases match TRBD1. Germline CDR1 LNHDA, CDR2 SQIVND (reference sequence). CDR3 size: 17 residues. V gave up 6 bases and J gave up 3 bases; unmatched junction bases: 12. CDR3 loop: CASREGGDRAYNQPQHF. The CDR3 DNA reads as TGTGCCAGTAGGGAGGGGGGGGACAGGGCTTACAATCAGCCCCAGCATTTT.

This clone was seen a single time. The chain joins TRBV4-2 to TRBJ1-5, with TRBD1 matching 9 bases. Unmatched junction bases numbered 8, after V lost 4 bases and J lost 4 bases. Looked up from germline, CDR1 is LGHNA and CDR2 is YNFKEQ. The CDR3 spans 16 residues. CDR3 DNA: TGTGCCAGCAGCCGAGGGGACAGGGCCGAAAATCAGCCCCAGCATTTT. The encoded protein is CASSRGDRAENQPQHF.

This clone turned up a few times. The chain has TRBV5-1 and TRBJ2-7; D is unclear. Germline CDR1 is SGHRS and CDR2 is YFSETQ. With 1 base removed from V and 0 bases from J, the gap between germline ends came to 11 bases. The CDR3 spans 15 residues. The CDR3 bases are TGCGCCAGCAGCTTGTCAGTTCCTCTCTCCTACGAGCAGTACTTC. Protein: CASSLSVPLSYEQYF.

The V and J genes are TRBV7-8 and TRBJ1-1; 9 bases are shared with TRBD1. Germline trimming cut 3 bases from V and 5 bases from J; bases unmatched to any gene: 4. The CDR3 spans 14 residues. Germline CDR1 and CDR2: SGHVS and FQNEAQ. The CDR3 nucleotides are TGTGCCAGCAGCTTCGTACAGGGGGCTACTGAAGCTTTCTTT. Protein: CASSFVQGATEAFF.

This rearrangement joins TRBV19 to TRBJ1-5; possibly TRBD1 for D (6 bases). The CDR3 length is 12 residues. V was cut by 6 bases and J by 5 bases, with 8 bases left in between. Germline lookup yields CDR1 LNHDA and CDR2 SQIVND (reference sequence). The CDR3 protein is CASRGGDQPQHF. CDR3 sequence (DNA): TGTGCCAGTAGAGGGGGGGATCAGCCCCAGCATTTT.

The chain has TRBV7-2 and TRBJ2-2, with D unresolved. The CDR3 is 12 amino acids. Between the trimmed V and J ends, which lost 5 bases and 3 bases, there was a span of 4 bases. Germline V gives CDR1 SGHTA, CDR2 FQGNSA. The CDR3 coding sequence is TGTGCCAGCAGCCAATACACCGGGGAGCTGTTTTTT. This translates into CASSQYTGELFF.

Points on this clone: Within the sample, other DNA sequences also encode this same CDR3. This chain connects TRBV15 to TRBJ2-7; D is unclear. CDR3 size: 12 residues. Germline CDR1 LNHNV, CDR2 YYDKDF (reference sequence). The germline V and J ends were trimmed by 6 bases and 1 base, with 7 bases remaining between them. The DNA for the CDR3 is TGTGCCACCAGTCCGGGTTCCTACGAGCAGTACTTC. It specifies CATSPGSYEQYF.